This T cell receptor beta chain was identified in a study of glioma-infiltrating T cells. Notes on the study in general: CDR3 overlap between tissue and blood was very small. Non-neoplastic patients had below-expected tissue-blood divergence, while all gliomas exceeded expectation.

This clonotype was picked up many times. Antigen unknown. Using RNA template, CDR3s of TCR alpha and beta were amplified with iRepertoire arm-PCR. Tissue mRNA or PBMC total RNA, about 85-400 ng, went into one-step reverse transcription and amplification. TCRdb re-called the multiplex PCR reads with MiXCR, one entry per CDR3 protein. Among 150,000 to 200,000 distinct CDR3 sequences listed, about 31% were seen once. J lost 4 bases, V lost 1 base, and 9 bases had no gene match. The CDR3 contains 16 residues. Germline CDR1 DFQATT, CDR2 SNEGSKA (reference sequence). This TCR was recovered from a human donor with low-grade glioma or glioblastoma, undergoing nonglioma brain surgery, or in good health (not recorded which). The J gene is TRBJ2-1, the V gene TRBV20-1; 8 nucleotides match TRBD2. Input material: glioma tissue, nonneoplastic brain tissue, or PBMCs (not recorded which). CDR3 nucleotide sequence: TGCAGTGCTAGAGGACTTGACGGGAGGGCATACAATGAGCAGTTCTTC. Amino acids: CSARGLDGRAYNEQFF.